These 24 T cell receptor beta chains were sequenced from one sample in a study of T-cell reconstitution after alpha-beta-depleted transplantation in children. Unique molecular identifiers were incorporated when the TCRbeta library was constructed. Each CDR3 protein gets one entry after TCRdb re-called the PCR reads with MiXCR. Here the sample spans fewer than 120,000 distinct CDR3 sequences, about a tenth being singletons. This specimen consisted of PBMCs from the stem cell graft donor, obtained from the stem cell graft. The receptors shown here come from a human donor who donated a stem cell graft to a child with acute lymphoblastic leukemia.

This clonotype was counted at least ten times. The genes are TRBV12-3 or TRBV12-4 and TRBJ2-1; D might be TRBD2 (5 bases). The CDR3 length is 12 residues. V dropped 1 base and J dropped 14 bases, with 12 bases sitting between them. For the CDR3, the DNA is TGTGCCAGCAGTTTAGAGGACCGGAGGAAGTTCTTC. It encodes CASSLEDRRKFF.

This clonotype has ten or more counts. CDR3 bases: TGTGCCAGCAGCTTAGCGCAAGGGGGTGAGACCCAGTACTTC. It is translated as CASSLAQGGETQYF. This chain uses TRBV7-9 with TRBJ2-5; weak D call: TRBD1 (6 bases). Germline V gene data show CDR1 as SEHNR and CDR2 as FQNEAQ (reference sequence). This CDR3 spans 14 amino acids. V dropped 0 bases and J dropped 5 bases, with 10 bases sitting between them.

In this sample, this clonotype turned up many times. The chain carries TRBV7-9 and TRBJ2-2, with D perhaps given as TRBD1 or TRBD2 (7 bases each). The germline CDR1 and CDR2 sequences are SEHNR and FQNEAQ (reference sequence). Trimming shortened V by 7 bases and J by 6 bases, and 21 bases separated the two germline ends. The CDR3 has 16 amino acids. The CDR3 DNA reads as TGTGCCAGCAACCAACCCGACAGGGAGGGCGCCGGGGAGCTGTTTTTT. Residues: CASNQPDREGAGELFF.

This clonotype was counted many times. In DNA, the CDR3 is TGTGCCAGCAGTTTAGAAGATCTCTACGAGCAGTACTTC. Translation gives CASSLEDLYEQYF. The genes are TRBV12-3 or TRBV12-4 and TRBJ2-7; D is uncertain. CDR3 size: 13 residues. Between the trimmed V and J ends, which lost 1 base and 3 bases, there was a span of 7 bases.

This clonotype was counted a few times. The rearrangement links TRBV4-3 to TRBJ1-1; D not resolved. Germline V CDR1 and CDR2: LGHNA, YSLEER. Deletions cut 1 base from V and 5 bases from J, with 17 bases between. The CDR3 is 16 amino acids. Here the CDR3 reads CASSQGTPGRRTEAFF. The CDR3 DNA is TGCGCCAGCAGCCAAGGAACCCCAGGACGGAGGACTGAAGCTTTCTTT.

Turning to this clonotype: Being one base from a much bigger clone, this may be a read error. V usage is TRBV18 and J usage is TRBJ1-6, with D tentatively TRBD1 (5 bases). Germline V lookup: CDR1 KGHSH, CDR2 LQKENI. CDR3 size: 14 residues. V shed 0 bases and J shed 8 bases, with 8 bases lying between them. The CDR3 DNA sequence: TGTGCCAGCTCACCACCGAGGGGTGATTCACCCCTCCACTTT. Translated: CASSPPRGDSPLHF.

V is TRBV11-2 and J is TRBJ2-1, with TRBD2 as a possible D gene (6 bases). V was pared by 4 bases and J by 6 bases, with 7 bases between. Germline assignment: CDR1 SGHAT and CDR2 FQNNGV. This CDR3 is 12 amino acids long. The CDR3 loop is CASSWGVNEQFF. CDR3 nucleotide sequence: TGTGCCAGCAGCTGGGGGGTCAATGAGCAGTTCTTC. Full variable domain (rest looked up from reference TRBV11-2 and TRBJ2-1): EAGVAQSPRYKIIEKRQSVAFWCNPISGHATLYWYQQILGQGPKLLIQFQNNGVVDDSQLPKDRFSAERLKGVDSTLKIQPAKLEDSAVYLCASSWGVNEQFFGPGTRLTVL.

With respect to this clonotype: This may arise from a read error, as a much more abundant clone is one base away. The J gene is TRBJ1-1, the V gene TRBV20-1; D ambiguous. The CDR3 contains 12 residues. Trimming left V 5 bases short and J 3 bases short, with 10 bases between. The germline V gene encodes CDR1 DFQATT and CDR2 SNEGSKA (reference sequence). CDR3 bases: TGCAGTGCTCCGAGGTGGGACACTGAAGCTTTCTTT. This sequence encodes CSAPRWDTEAFF.

Ten or more counts support this clonotype. The gene calls are TRBV10-1 and TRBJ1-1; tentatively, D is TRBD1 (5 bases). The germline V and J ends were trimmed by 8 bases and 1 base, with 11 bases remaining between them. CDR1 and CDR2 (germline): WNHNN, SYGVQD (reference sequence). The CDR3 is 13 amino acids. The CDR3 nucleotides are TGCGCCAGCGGGAACAGGAAGAACACTGAAGCTTTCTTT. Its protein product is CASGNRKNTEAFF.

This clonotype has at least ten counts. V gene TRBV18 combines with J gene TRBJ2-3; 10 bases line up with TRBD1. CDR3 length: 16 amino acids. V gave up 3 bases and J gave up 3 bases; unmatched junction bases: 6. Germline CDR1 reads KGHSH; CDR2 reads LQKENI. CDR3 loop: CASSPGTGVRTDTQYF. The CDR3 coding sequence is TGTGCCAGCTCACCCGGGACAGGGGTGAGGACAGATACGCAGTATTTT.

In this sample, this clonotype turned up many times. This sequence joins TRBV5-1 and TRBJ1-2; D unresolved. The CDR3 has 14 amino acids. Germline V gene lookup returns CDR1 SGHRS and CDR2 YFSETQ. The V end was cut by 0 bases, the J end by 5 bases, with 11 bases between. In nucleotides, the CDR3 is TGCGCCAGCAGCTTGGGGCAGCTTCCTTATGGCTACACCTTC. This encodes CASSLGQLPYGYTF. The full variable domain, completed using reference TRBV5-1 and TRBJ1-2, is KAGVTQTPRYLIKTRGQQVTLSCSPISGHRSVSWYQQTPGQGLQFLFEYFSETQRNKGNFPGRFSGRQFSNSRSEMNVSTLELGDSALYLCASSLGQLPYGYTFGSGTRLTVV.

This clonotype was detected ten times or more. This chain links TRBV20-1 with TRBJ2-4, with a tentative D call TRBD1 (5 bases). V dropped 6 bases and J dropped 2 bases, with 11 bases sitting between them. The germline V gene has CDR1 DFQATT and CDR2 SNEGSKA (reference sequence). The CDR3 consists of 13 residues. CDR3 residues: CSAAQGTKNIQYF. The CDR3 DNA reads TGCAGTGCCGCTCAGGGTACCAAAAACATTCAGTACTTC.

At least ten counts were recorded for this clonotype. V usage is TRBV7-9 and J usage is TRBJ1-1; D not resolved. Germline assignment: CDR1 SEHNR and CDR2 FQNEAQ (reference sequence). The CDR3 is 15 residues long. The V gene lost 1 base and the J gene lost 4 bases, with 13 bases spanning the gap. This CDR3 is CASSLGGMGITEAFF. The CDR3, as DNA: TGTGCCAGCAGCTTAGGAGGGATGGGGATCACTGAAGCTTTCTTT.

This clonotype was counted a few times. The rearrangement joins TRBV9 to TRBJ2-1; 7 bases fit TRBD2. V dropped 3 bases and J dropped 4; count of bases not matched to a gene: 10. The CDR3 is 16 amino acids. Germline V lookup: CDR1 SGDLS, CDR2 YYNGEE. The CDR3 protein is CASSGGGDRVYNEQFF. CDR3 in DNA: TGTGCCAGCAGCGGGGGGGGGGACCGTGTTTACAATGAGCAGTTCTTC.

This clonotype was seen many times. The chain is built from TRBV7-9 and TRBJ1-1, with D possibly TRBD1 on 5 matching bases. The CDR3 is 17 amino acids. CDR1 is SEHNR and CDR2 is FQNEAQ in the germline V gene (reference sequence). V shed 2 bases and J shed 4 bases, with 20 bases lying between them. CDR3 nucleotides: TGTGCCAGCAGCTTATCTATTGGGGCCAGCGGGGGCACTGAAGCTTTCTTT. Translated: CASSLSIGASGGTEAFF.

This clonotype was found many times. The chain is built from TRBV19 and TRBJ2-5; TRBD2 agrees at 8 bases. J was trimmed by 0 bases and V by 2 bases; bases with no gene match: 5. This CDR3 contains 16 residues. Germline V lookup: CDR1 LNHDA, CDR2 SQIVND (reference sequence). CDR3 in amino acids: CASSIRAGEDQETQYF. CDR3 nucleotide sequence: TGTGCCAGTAGTATAAGAGCGGGGGAGGACCAAGAGACCCAGTACTTC.

This clonotype was detected ten times or more. This chain links TRBV3-1 with TRBJ2-1, with a weak D call TRBD1 (5 bases). V was clipped by 0 bases and J by 12 bases, with 12 bases between them. There are 13 residues in the CDR3. Germline CDR1 and CDR2: LGHDT and YNNKEL (reference sequence). The CDR3, as DNA: TGTGCCAGCAGCCAAGATCGGACAACTCGGCAGTTCTTC. Its translation: CASSQDRTTRQFF.

There are a few counts of this clonotype. V and J are TRBV6-1 and TRBJ2-7, with TRBD1 as a possible D gene (7 bases). CDR3 length equals 13 residues. Per germline, CDR1 MNHNS and CDR2 SASEGT. V was trimmed by 6 bases and J by 12 bases, leaving 21 bases between them. This CDR3 reads CASSPQGGSMRYF. For the CDR3, the DNA is TGTGCCAGCAGCCCCCAGGGGGGCTCCATGAGGTACTTC.

This clonotype was counted many times. V is TRBV7-2 and J is TRBJ1-6; D is undetermined. V shed 5 bases and J shed 10 bases, with 15 bases lying between them. The germline gives CDR1 SGHTA, CDR2 FQGNSA. The CDR3 totals 14 residues. The DNA for the CDR3 is TGTGCCAGCAGCCCCGGGTTCACGGGGTCACCCCTCCACTTT. It codes for CASSPGFTGSPLHF.

This clonotype was recorded many times. The V and J genes are TRBV5-1 and TRBJ1-3, with a possible D match to TRBD1 (5 bases). The CDR3 has 16 residues. Germline CDR1 is SGHRS and CDR2 is YFSETQ. The V gene lost 3 bases and the J gene lost 0 bases, with 13 bases spanning the gap. This CDR3 is CASSSGTAGSGNTIYF. CDR3 nucleotide sequence: TGCGCCAGCAGCTCCGGGACCGCCGGCTCTGGAAACACCATATATTTT.

The chain is built from TRBV20-1 and TRBJ1-5; D gene ambiguous. V shed 0 bases and J shed 0 bases, with 3 bases lying between them. The CDR3 totals 13 residues. Germline CDR1 is DFQATT and CDR2 is SNEGSKA (reference sequence). For the CDR3, the DNA is TGCAGTGCTAGAGAGGGTAGCAATCAGCCCCAGCATTTT. Residues: CSAREGSNQPQHF.

This clonotype was seen once. The genes are TRBV18 and TRBJ2-1, with a weak D call TRBD1 (6 bases). V was pared by 4 bases and J by 7 bases, with 14 bases between. The CDR3 loop spans 14 amino acids. Germline CDR1 KGHSH, CDR2 LQKENI. This CDR3 reads CASSLQAGVNEQFF. The CDR3 coding sequence is TGTGCCAGCTCACTCCAGGCAGGGGTTAATGAGCAGTTCTTC.

There are many counts of this clonotype. V usage is TRBV5-1 and J usage is TRBJ1-2, with 9 bases that match TRBD1. The germline gives CDR1 SGHRS, CDR2 YFSETQ. The CDR3 extends over 15 amino acids. J was trimmed by 8 bases and V by 1 base; bases with no gene match: 9. CDR3 in DNA: TGCGCCAGCAGCTTGTGGGGTGACAGGGGGAACGGCTACACCTTC. The encoded protein is CASSLWGDRGNGYTF.

As to this clonotype: A much more abundant neighbour one base away suggests this may be a read error. Likely a read error: the CDR3 ends without its conserved phenylalanine or tryptophan. The rearrangement links TRBV29-1 to TRBJ2-7; D is unclear. The V gene's germline CDR1 is SQVTM and CDR2 ANQGSEA. Trimming took 6 bases from V and 2 from J, leaving 14 bases between them. This CDR3 spans 13 amino acids. The CDR3 DNA follows: TGCAGCGTCCTACCCGGGCCACCCTACGAGCAGTACCTC. Translated: CSVLPGPPYEQYL.